The next 4 T cell receptor beta chains were all read from a single sample in a study of blood T cell repertoires in COVID-19. Sequenced by immunoSEQ multiplex PCR; TCRdb stores in-frame clones only, minus some. The table lists roughly 60,000 clones, about 83% of them singletons. The material sequenced was peripheral blood. Source of these receptors: a human donor in a cohort sampled during active COVID-19.

Note on this clone: The DNA is left out, because the CDR3 cannot be placed on it with certainty; the CDR3 is given as TCRdb lists it. The rearrangement links TRBV6-1 to TRBJ2-7; the DNA was not compared with TRBD1, the D call given in the table. The CDR3 region is 15 residues in length, termini included. The germline gives CDR1 MNHNS, CDR2 SASEGT. Here the CDR3 reads CASSEIFGQGASLYF.

The rearrangement links TRBV2 to TRBJ2-7; 10 bases agree with TRBD1. V gave up 6 bases and J gave up 5 bases; unmatched junction bases: 7. Germline V lookup: CDR1 SNHLY, CDR2 FYNNEI. There are 14 residues in the CDR3. For the CDR3, the DNA is TGTGCCAGCAGACCTAGGACAGGGGGAGACGAGCAGTACTTC. This gives the protein CASRPRTGGDEQYF.

The chain is built from TRBV6-5 and TRBJ1-1; no definite D call. The CDR3 loop spans 13 amino acids. CDR1 MNHEY and CDR2 SVGAGI come from the germline V gene. V was trimmed by 0 bases and J by 7 bases, leaving 9 bases between them. CDR3 bases: TGTGCCAGCAGTTACTCGAGGGCAGTTGAAGCTTTCTTT. Its protein is CASSYSRAVEAFF.

The chain has TRBV29-1 and TRBJ1-4, with a possible D match to TRBD1 (6 bases). Per the germline V gene, CDR1 is SQVTM and CDR2 is ANQGSEA. V was shortened by 3 bases and J by 10 bases, with 12 bases between the two germline ends. The CDR3 loop spans 12 amino acids. The CDR3 coding sequence is TGCAGCGTTGAGGGGGGGGCGGGAAAACTGTTTTTT. This translates into CSVEGGAGKLFF.